The next 27 T cell receptor gamma chains were all read from a single sample in a study of Vδ1+ human thymocytes. What these receptors recognize is not known. Overall study findings and caveats: In the thymus, TRG and TRD repertoires looked highly polyclonal with Gaussian CDR3 lengths.

RNA was extracted from the cells and then reverse transcribed. Pooled V-gene forward primers with one constant-region reverse primer generated the CDR3 amplicons by multiplex PCR. TCRdb redid clone calling on the multiplex PCR reads using CATT. There are about 36,000 gamma-chain clones in the sample; roughly 21% occur only once, and about 2% lies in the top ten. Sequenced: Vdelta1+ gamma-delta thymocytes from the thymus. The subset here: FACS-sorted CD3+ TCRalphabeta- TCRVdelta1+ TCRVdelta2- thymocytes. The receptors were sampled from a girl under three years old who had congenital heart surgery.

Note on this clone: One end of the junction fails to match germline, which may point to a read error. This sequence joins TRGV2 and TRGJ1 or TRGJ2. This CDR3 region has 10 residues. Germline CDR1 is EGSNGY and CDR2 is YDSYNSKV. The CDR3 DNA reads as TGTGCCACCTGGGACGGGTCGTTGGTCTTT. Its translation is CATWDGSLVF.

The V gene is TRGV8, the J gene TRGJ1 or TRGJ2. Losses at the gene ends were 5 bases for V and 6 bases for J; bases not matched to a gene: 7. The CDR3 extends over 12 amino acids. Germline CDR1 is VENAVY and CDR2 is YDSYNSRV. In nucleotides, the CDR3 is TGTGCCACCTGGGCGCTAGGTTATAAGAAACTCTTT. This codes for CATWALGYKKLF.

This sequence joins TRGV3 and TRGJP. The CDR3 covers 17 residues. Germline assignment: CDR1 VTNTFY and CDR2 YDVSTARD (reference sequence). With V trimmed by 0 bases and J by 9 bases, 8 bases remained unmatched. CDR3 nucleotides: TGTGCCACCTGGGACAGGCCGCGCGGGTTGGGCAAAAAAATCAAGGTATTT. It yields the protein CATWDRPRGLGKKIKVF.

This chain joins TRGV3 and TRGJP2. Germline V gene sequence: CDR1 VTNTFY, CDR2 YDVSTARD (reference sequence). This CDR3 is built from 18 residues. The ends lost 0 bases at V and 0 bases at J; junction bases unmatched: 10. In DNA form, the CDR3 reads TGTGCCACCTGGGACAGGCGGGGGTCTTATAGTAGTGATTGGATCAAGACGTTT. Amino acids: CATWDRRGSYSSDWIKTF.

The chain has TRGV3 and TRGJ1 or TRGJ2. The V gene's germline CDR1 is VTNTFY and CDR2 YDVSTARD (reference sequence). CDR3 length: 13 amino acids. V trimming: 6 bases; J trimming: 6 bases; junction bases outside the gene matches: 11. The CDR3 loop is CATWPMGGYKKLF. CDR3 nucleotide sequence: TGTGCCACCTGGCCCATGGGCGGTTATAAGAAACTCTTT.

The V and J genes are TRGV2 and TRGJ1 or TRGJ2. Germline V gene lookup returns CDR1 EGSNGY and CDR2 YDSYNSKV. The V gene end was trimmed by 4 bases and the J gene end by 3 bases; junction bases not matched to a gene: 15. The CDR3 sequence is 16 residues long. CDR3 DNA sequence: TGTGCCACCTGGGATAGGCCTGAGAGGGGTTATTATAAGAAACTCTTT. This codes for CATWDRPERGYYKKLF.

The chain carries TRGV8 and TRGJ1 or TRGJ2. The CDR3 totals 17 residues. The germline gives CDR1 VENAVY, CDR2 YDSYNSRV. V was pared by 0 bases and J by 3 bases, with 14 bases of the junction left unmatched. CDR3 protein: CATWDREDGLSYYKKLF. The CDR3 region has the DNA TGTGCCACCTGGGATAGGGAAGACGGCCTAAGTTATTATAAGAAACTCTTT.

V and J are TRGV8 and TRGJ1 or TRGJ2. Germline V gene lookup returns CDR1 VENAVY and CDR2 YDSYNSRV. The CDR3 is 9 residues long. J was trimmed by 15 bases and V by 1 base; bases with no gene match: 3. The CDR3 DNA follows: TGTGCCACCTGGGATAGAACACTCTTT. Its protein product is CATWDRTLF.

This clone was observed a few times. In the same sample, other DNA sequences code for this CDR3. The chain employs TRGV8 and TRGJ1 or TRGJ2. Losses at the gene ends were 4 bases for V and 9 bases for J; bases not matched to a gene: 9. Germline CDR1 reads VENAVY; CDR2 reads YDSYNSRV. The CDR3 contains 12 residues. CDR3 residues: CATWDRPLKKLF. In DNA, the CDR3 is TGTGCCACCTGGGACCGCCCCCTTAAGAAACTCTTT.

This clone occurred once. This chain joins TRGV9 and TRGJ1 or TRGJ2. CDR3 length: 15 amino acids. Germline V lookup: CDR1 GITISATS, CDR2 ISYDGTV (reference sequence). V gave up 0 bases and J gave up 0 bases; unmatched junction bases: 5. The CDR3 protein is CALWEVFLNYYKKLF. The CDR3 nucleotides are TGTGCCTTGTGGGAGGTGTTCCTGAATTATTATAAGAAACTCTTT.

V and J are TRGV2 and TRGJP2. V shed 0 bases, J shed 11 bases, and the junction held 9 bases outside the gene matches. This CDR3 is 14 amino acids long. Germline CDR1 EGSNGY, CDR2 YDSYNSKV. CDR3 sequence reads: CATWDGPDSWIKTF. The DNA for the CDR3 is TGTGCCACCTGGGACGGGCCTGATAGCTGGATCAAGACGTTT.

V and J are TRGV9 and TRGJ1 or TRGJ2. CDR1 and CDR2 from the germline V gene are GITISATS and ISYDGTV (reference sequence). The CDR3 sequence is 15 residues long. V lost 0 bases and J lost 3; bases outside the gene matches: 8. The CDR3 bases are TGTGCCTTGTGGGAGGTGCAACTTCTTTATTATAAGAAACTCTTT. This sequence encodes CALWEVQLLYYKKLF.

In its sample, this clone was seen a few times. This sequence joins TRGV9 and TRGJ1 or TRGJ2. CDR3 length: 10 amino acids. Germline CDR1 is GITISATS and CDR2 is ISYDGTV (reference sequence). V gave up 7 bases and J gave up 11 bases; unmatched junction bases: 8. For the CDR3, the DNA is TGTGCCTTGTGTCGTGGGGAGAAACTCTTT. Protein: CALCRGEKLF.

This clone turned up a few times. The gene calls are TRGV3 and TRGJ1 or TRGJ2. Trimming took 3 bases from V and 11 from J; bases not matched to a gene: 4. Germline lookup yields CDR1 VTNTFY and CDR2 YDVSTARD (reference sequence). This CDR3 comprises 10 residues. The DNA of the CDR3 is TGTGCCACCTGGGACCGAGAGAAACTCTTT. It specifies CATWDREKLF.

The V and J genes are TRGV2 and TRGJ1 or TRGJ2. Germline V gene lookup returns CDR1 EGSNGY and CDR2 YDSYNSKV. The CDR3 loop spans 13 amino acids. The V and J ends lost 2 bases and 12 bases, in that order; junction bases with no gene match: 13. In nucleotides, the CDR3 is TGTGCCACCTGGGACGTATCCCCAGGGAGGAAACTCTTT. It encodes CATWDVSPGRKLF.

The sample holds a few counts of this clone. The V and J genes are TRGV3 and TRGJ1 or TRGJ2. With V trimmed by 1 base and J by 10 bases, 7 bases remained unmatched. The germline V gene has CDR1 VTNTFY and CDR2 YDVSTARD (reference sequence). This CDR3 contains 12 residues. The CDR3 reads CATWDRTKKKLF. CDR3 nucleotide sequence: TGTGCCACCTGGGACAGAACCAAAAAGAAACTCTTT.

This clone showed up just a few times. V is TRGV9 and J is TRGJ1 or TRGJ2. The V segment lost 6 bases and the J segment 6 bases; nucleotides outside the gene matches: 8. The CDR3 has 12 residues. The germline CDR1 and CDR2 sequences are GITISATS and ISYDGTV (reference sequence). CDR3 DNA: TGTGCCTTGTGGCCGACCCTTTATAAGAAACTCTTT. This encodes CALWPTLYKKLF.

The rearrangement joins TRGV4 to TRGJ1 or TRGJ2. CDR3 length: 12 residues. Germline CDR1 EGSTGY, CDR2 YDSYTSSV. Trimming at V came to 0 bases and at J to 13 bases, leaving 9 bases not matched to a gene. The CDR3 is CATWDGPVSKLF. CDR3 bases: TGTGCCACCTGGGATGGGCCTGTCTCCAAACTCTTT.

Sample share makes this clone medium-sized. Other DNA sequences from this sample encode an identical CDR3 as well. This chain connects TRGV2 to TRGJ1 or TRGJ2. The germline gives CDR1 EGSNGY, CDR2 YDSYNSKV. The CDR3 totals 14 residues. J lost 0 bases, V lost 1 base, and 3 bases had no gene match. The CDR3 DNA reads as TGTGCCACCTGGGACGGCTCGAATTATTATAAGAAACTCTTT. This encodes CATWDGSNYYKKLF.

This clone was observed a handful of times. The genes are TRGV8 and TRGJ1 or TRGJ2. CDR1 is VENAVY, CDR2 YDSYNSRV, per germline. The trim removed 5 bases at V and 6 bases at J, leaving 10 bases unmatched. The CDR3 runs 13 residues. In nucleotides, the CDR3 is TGTGCCACCTGGGGAAGGGGGGGTTATAAGAAACTCTTT. Protein sequence: CATWGRGGYKKLF.

The table lists this clone with a few counts. The rearrangement uses TRGV9 and TRGJ1 or TRGJ2. The junction had 8 bases not matched to a gene; V was cut back by 0 bases and J by 12 bases. The CDR3 runs to 12 residues. Germline-derived CDR1 and CDR2 are GITISATS and ISYDGTV (reference sequence). This chain's CDR3 is CALWEVQDGKLF. The CDR3 DNA sequence: TGTGCCTTGTGGGAGGTGCAGGACGGGAAACTCTTT.

This clone came up a few times. This may be a read error, as it is one base from a much larger clone. V gene TRGV9 combines with J gene TRGJ1 or TRGJ2. Germline values: CDR1 GITISATS, CDR2 ISYDGTV (reference sequence). V lost 2 bases, J lost 0 bases, and 4 bases stayed unmatched. The CDR3 has 14 amino acids. CDR3 sequence: CALWEEKNYYKKLF. The CDR3 coding sequence is TGTGCCTTGTGGGAGGAGAAGAATTATTATAAGAAACTCTTT.

This clone has just a few counts. The chain links TRGV9 to TRGJ1 or TRGJ2. The CDR3 has 12 residues. V shed 4 bases and J 5 bases; nucleotides not matched to a gene: 5. The V gene's germline CDR1 is GITISATS and CDR2 ISYDGTV (reference sequence). The CDR3 loop reads CALWDRDYKKLF. CDR3 nucleotide sequence: TGTGCCTTGTGGGATCGAGATTATAAGAAACTCTTT.

This clone has just a few counts. In the same sample, other DNA sequences code for this CDR3. The V gene is TRGV9, the J gene TRGJ1 or TRGJ2. The CDR3 has 13 amino acids. The V segment lost 2 bases and the J segment 4 bases; nucleotides outside the gene matches: 5. Looked up from germline, CDR1 is GITISATS and CDR2 is ISYDGTV (reference sequence). The CDR3 DNA sequence: TGTGCCTTGTGGGAGGCACAGTATTATAAGAAACTCTTT. It specifies CALWEAQYYKKLF.

This clone was detected a few times. The gene calls are TRGV9 and TRGJ1 or TRGJ2. The CDR3 has 12 amino acids. CDR1 GITISATS and CDR2 ISYDGTV come from the germline V gene (reference sequence). Germline trimming cut 3 bases from V and 5 bases from J; bases unmatched to any gene: 4. CDR3 DNA sequence: TGTGCCTTGTGGGAGATTGATTATAAGAAACTCTTT. Protein sequence: CALWEIDYKKLF.

This clone was counted a few times. Given a much more abundant clone one base away, this may be a read error. The same CDR3 can be traced to other DNA sequences in this sample. The chain joins TRGV2 to TRGJ1 or TRGJ2. This CDR3 comprises 13 residues. V lost 1 base, J lost 3 bases, and 3 bases stayed unmatched. Germline lookup yields CDR1 EGSNGY and CDR2 YDSYNSKV. The CDR3, as DNA: TGTGCCACCTGGGACGGTCGTTATTATAAGAAACTCTTT. Translated: CATWDGRYYKKLF.

V usage is TRGV3 and J usage is TRGJ1 or TRGJ2. Germline CDR1 is VTNTFY and CDR2 is YDVSTARD (reference sequence). The trim removed 3 bases at V and 4 bases at J, leaving 12 bases unmatched. CDR3 size: 15 residues. CDR3 region: CATWDPKDVYYKKLF. The CDR3 nucleotides are TGTGCCACCTGGGACCCCAAGGACGTGTATTATAAGAAACTCTTT.